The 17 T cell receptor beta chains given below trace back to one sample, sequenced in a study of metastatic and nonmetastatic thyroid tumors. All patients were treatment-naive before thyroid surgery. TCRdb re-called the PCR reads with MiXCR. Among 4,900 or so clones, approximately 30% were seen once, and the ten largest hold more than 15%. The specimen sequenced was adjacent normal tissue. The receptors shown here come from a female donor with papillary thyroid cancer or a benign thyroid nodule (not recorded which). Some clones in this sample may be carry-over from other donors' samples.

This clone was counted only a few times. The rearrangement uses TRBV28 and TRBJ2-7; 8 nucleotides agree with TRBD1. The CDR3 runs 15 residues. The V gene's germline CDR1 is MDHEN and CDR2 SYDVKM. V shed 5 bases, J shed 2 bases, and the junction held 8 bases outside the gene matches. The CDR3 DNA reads TGTGCCAGCAGTCCGAGACAGGGGCACCCCTACGAGCAGTACTTC. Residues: CASSPRQGHPYEQYF.

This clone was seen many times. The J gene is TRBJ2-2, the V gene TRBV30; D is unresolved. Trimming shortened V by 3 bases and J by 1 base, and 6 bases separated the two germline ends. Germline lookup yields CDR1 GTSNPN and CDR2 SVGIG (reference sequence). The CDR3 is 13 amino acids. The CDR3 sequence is CAWRLGNTGELFF. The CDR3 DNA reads TGTGCCTGGAGATTGGGGAACACCGGGGAGCTGTTTTTT.

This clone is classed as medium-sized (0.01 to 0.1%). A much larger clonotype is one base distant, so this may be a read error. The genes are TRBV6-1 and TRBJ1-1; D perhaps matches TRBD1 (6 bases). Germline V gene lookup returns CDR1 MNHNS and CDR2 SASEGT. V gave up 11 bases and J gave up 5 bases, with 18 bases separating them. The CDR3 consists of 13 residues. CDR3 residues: CAGARGGGTEAFF. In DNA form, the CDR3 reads TGTGCCGGCGCAAGAGGGGGGGGGACTGAAGCTTTCTTT.

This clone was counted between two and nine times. For the CDR3, the DNA is TGCAGCTTTGGAGGCCTGTGGGAGCTGTTTTTT. Translated: CSFGGLWELFF. The chain joins TRBV29-1 to TRBJ2-2; D may be TRBD2 (5 bases). The CDR3 length is 11 residues. Between the trimmed V and J ends, which lost 8 bases and 9 bases, there was a span of 13 bases. Germline lookup yields CDR1 SQVTM and CDR2 ANQGSEA.

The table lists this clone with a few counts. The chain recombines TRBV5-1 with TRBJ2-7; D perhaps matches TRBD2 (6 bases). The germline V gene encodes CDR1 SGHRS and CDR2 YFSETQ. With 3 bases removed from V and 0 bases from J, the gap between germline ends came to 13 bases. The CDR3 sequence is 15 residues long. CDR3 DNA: TGCGCCAGCAGCTCGGGACTGACGAGCTCCTACGAGCAGTACTTC. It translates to CASSSGLTSSYEQYF.

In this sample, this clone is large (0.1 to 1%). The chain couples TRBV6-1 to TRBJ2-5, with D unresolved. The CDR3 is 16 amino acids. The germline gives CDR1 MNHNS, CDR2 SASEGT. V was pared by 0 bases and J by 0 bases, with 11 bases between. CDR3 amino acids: CASSEAYRANQETQYF. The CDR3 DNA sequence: TGTGCCAGCAGTGAAGCCTACCGGGCCAACCAAGAGACCCAGTACTTC.

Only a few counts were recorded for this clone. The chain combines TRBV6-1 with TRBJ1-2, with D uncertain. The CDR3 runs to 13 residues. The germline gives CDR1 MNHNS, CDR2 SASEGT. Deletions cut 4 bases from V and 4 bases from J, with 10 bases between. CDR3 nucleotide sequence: TGTGCCAGCAGTGTTATGGGTGTCTATGGCTACACCTTC. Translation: CASSVMGVYGYTF.

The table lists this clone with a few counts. Written as DNA, the CDR3 is TGTGCCATCAGTGATATTAGCGGGGGGTACAATGAGCAGTTCTTC. Protein: CAISDISGGYNEQFF. The V gene is TRBV10-3, the J gene TRBJ2-1, with 10 bases lining up with TRBD2. This CDR3 is built from 15 residues. CDR1 and CDR2 (germline): ENHRY, SYGVKD. The ends lost 3 bases at V and 4 bases at J; junction bases unmatched: 3.

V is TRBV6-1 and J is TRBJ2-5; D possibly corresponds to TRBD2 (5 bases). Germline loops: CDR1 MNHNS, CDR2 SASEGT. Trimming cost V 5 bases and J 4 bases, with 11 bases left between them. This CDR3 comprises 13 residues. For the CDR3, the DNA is TGTGCCAGCAGTACGATGGACTCAGAGACCCAGTACTTC. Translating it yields CASSTMDSETQYF.

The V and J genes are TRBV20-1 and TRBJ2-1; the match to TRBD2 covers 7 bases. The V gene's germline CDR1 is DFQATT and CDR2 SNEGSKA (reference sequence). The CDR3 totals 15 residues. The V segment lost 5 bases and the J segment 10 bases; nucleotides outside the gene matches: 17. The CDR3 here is CSAVDYGEGPGEQFF. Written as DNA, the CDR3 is TGCAGTGCTGTGGATTACGGGGAGGGCCCGGGGGAGCAGTTCTTC.

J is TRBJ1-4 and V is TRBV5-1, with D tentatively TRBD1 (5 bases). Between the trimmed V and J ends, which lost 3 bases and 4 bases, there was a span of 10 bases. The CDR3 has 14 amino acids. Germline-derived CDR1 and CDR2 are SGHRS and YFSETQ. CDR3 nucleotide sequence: TGCGCCAGCAGCTGGGACGGAGATAATGAAAAACTGTTTTTT. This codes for CASSWDGDNEKLFF.

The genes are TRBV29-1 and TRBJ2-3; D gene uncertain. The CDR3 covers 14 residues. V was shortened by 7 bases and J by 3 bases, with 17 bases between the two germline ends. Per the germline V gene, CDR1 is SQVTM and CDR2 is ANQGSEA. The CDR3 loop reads CSAMPGVGTDTQYF. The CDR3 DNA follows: TGCAGCGCGATGCCCGGAGTAGGGACAGATACGCAGTATTTT.

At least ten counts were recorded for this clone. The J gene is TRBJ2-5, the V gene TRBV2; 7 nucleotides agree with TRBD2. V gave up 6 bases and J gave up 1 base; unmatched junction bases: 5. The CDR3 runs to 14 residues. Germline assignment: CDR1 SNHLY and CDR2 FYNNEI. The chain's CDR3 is CASRELATQETQYF. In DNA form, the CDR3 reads TGTGCCAGCAGAGAACTAGCGACCCAAGAGACCCAGTACTTC.

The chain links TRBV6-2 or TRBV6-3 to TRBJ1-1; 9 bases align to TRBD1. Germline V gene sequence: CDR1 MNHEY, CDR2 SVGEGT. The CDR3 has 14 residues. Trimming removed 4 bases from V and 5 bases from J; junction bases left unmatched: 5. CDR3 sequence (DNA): TGTGCCAGCAGTTTATTACAGGGGGCGACTGAAGCTTTCTTT. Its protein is CASSLLQGATEAFF.

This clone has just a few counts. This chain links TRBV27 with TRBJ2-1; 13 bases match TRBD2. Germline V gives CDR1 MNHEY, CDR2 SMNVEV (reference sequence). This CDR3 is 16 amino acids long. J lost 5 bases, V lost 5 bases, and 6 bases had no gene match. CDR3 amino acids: CASSHGLAGEDNEQFF. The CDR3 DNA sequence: TGTGCCAGCAGTCACGGACTAGCGGGAGAAGACAATGAGCAGTTCTTC.

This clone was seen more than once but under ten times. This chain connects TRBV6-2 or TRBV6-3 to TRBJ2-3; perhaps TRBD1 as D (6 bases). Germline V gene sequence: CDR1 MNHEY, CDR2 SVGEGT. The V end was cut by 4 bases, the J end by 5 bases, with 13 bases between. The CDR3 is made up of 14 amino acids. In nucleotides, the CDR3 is TGTGCCAGCAGTTTCCAGGGGTTGGGAGATACGCAGTATTTT. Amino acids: CASSFQGLGDTQYF.

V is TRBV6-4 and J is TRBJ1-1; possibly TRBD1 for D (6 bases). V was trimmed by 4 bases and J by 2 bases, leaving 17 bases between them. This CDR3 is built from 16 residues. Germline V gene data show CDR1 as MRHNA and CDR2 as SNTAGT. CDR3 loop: CASSVPFGQTNTEAFF. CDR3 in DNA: TGTGCCAGCAGTGTTCCATTCGGACAGACAAACACTGAAGCTTTCTTT.